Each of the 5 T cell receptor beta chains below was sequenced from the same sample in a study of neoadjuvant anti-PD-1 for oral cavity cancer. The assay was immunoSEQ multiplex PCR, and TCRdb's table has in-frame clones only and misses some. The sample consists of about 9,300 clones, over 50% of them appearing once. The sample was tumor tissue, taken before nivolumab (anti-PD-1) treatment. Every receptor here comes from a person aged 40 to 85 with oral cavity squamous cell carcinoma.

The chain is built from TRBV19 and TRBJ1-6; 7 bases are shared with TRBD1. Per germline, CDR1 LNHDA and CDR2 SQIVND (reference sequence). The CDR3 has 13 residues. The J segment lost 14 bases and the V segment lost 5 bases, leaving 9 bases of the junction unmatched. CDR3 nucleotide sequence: TGTGCCAGTAGTGAACAGGGGACCCCGGCCCTCCACTTT. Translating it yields CASSEQGTPALHF. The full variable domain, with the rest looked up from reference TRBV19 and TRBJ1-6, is DGGITQSPKYLFRKEGQNVTLSCEQNLNHDAMYWYRQDPGQGLRLIYYSQIVNDFQKGDIAEGYSVSREKKESFPLTVTSAQKNPTAFYLCASSEQGTPALHFGNGTRLTVT.

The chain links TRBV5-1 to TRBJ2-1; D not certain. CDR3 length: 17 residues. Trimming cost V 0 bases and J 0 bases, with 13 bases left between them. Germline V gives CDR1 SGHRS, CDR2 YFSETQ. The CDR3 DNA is TGCGCCAGCAGCTTGGTGGGTGGCAGGAGCTCCTACAATGAGCAGTTCTTC. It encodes CASSLVGGRSSYNEQFF. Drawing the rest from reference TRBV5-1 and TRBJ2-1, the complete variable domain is KAGVTQTPRYLIKTRGQQVTLSCSPISGHRSVSWYQQTPGQGLQFLFEYFSETQRNKGNFPGRFSGRQFSNSRSEMNVSTLELGDSALYLCASSLVGGRSSYNEQFFGPGTRLTVL.

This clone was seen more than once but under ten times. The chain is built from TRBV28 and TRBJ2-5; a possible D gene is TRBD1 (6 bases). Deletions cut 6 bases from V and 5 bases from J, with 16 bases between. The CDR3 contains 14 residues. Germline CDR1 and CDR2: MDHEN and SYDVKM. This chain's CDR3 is CASSPPRGWETQYF. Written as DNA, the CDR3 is TGTGCCAGCAGCCCCCCCAGGGGCTGGGAGACCCAGTACTTC.

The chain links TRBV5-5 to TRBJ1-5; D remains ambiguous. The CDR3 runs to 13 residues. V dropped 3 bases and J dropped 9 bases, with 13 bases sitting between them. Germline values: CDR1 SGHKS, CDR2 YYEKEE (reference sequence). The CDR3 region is CASSSASIGPQHF. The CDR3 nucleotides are TGTGCCAGCAGCTCCGCCTCAATCGGGCCCCAGCATTTT.

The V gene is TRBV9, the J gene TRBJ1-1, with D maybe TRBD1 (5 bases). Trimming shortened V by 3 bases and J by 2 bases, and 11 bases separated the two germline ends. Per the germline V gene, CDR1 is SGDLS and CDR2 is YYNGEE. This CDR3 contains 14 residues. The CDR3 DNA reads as TGTGCCAGCAGCGACCGGGACGACAACACTGAAGCTTTCTTT. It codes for CASSDRDDNTEAFF.